This is a list of T cell receptor beta chains from one sample in a study of blood T cell repertoires in COVID-19. Repertoires were generated with immunoSEQ multiplex PCR, while TCRdb's copy carries only in-frame clones and drops some. The repertoire includes 200,000 to 250,000 clones, about 93% of them detected once, and around 0.84% sits in the top ten. Sequenced: peripheral blood. The origin of the receptors is a man in his 60s with COVID-19, enrolled during active disease. CDR3s include the opening cysteine and the closing phenylalanine or tryptophan. D genes are given only for firm matches. A row's size may be missing; if present it is once, few, many or a size class.

j_gene: TRBJ2-2
d_gene: TRBD2
v_gene: TRBV3-1/TRBV3-2
abundance: NA
CDR3aa: CASSQDHYVLAGGYTGELFF
CDR3nt: TGTGCCAGCAGCCAGGATCACTACGTCCTTGCGGGAGGCTACACCGGGGAGCTGTTTTTT

j_gene: TRBJ1-5
d_gene: NA
v_gene: TRBV19
abundance: NA
CDR3aa: CASRSWSNQPQHF
CDR3nt: TGTGCCAGTAGAAGCTGGAGCAATCAGCCCCAGCATTTT

j_gene: TRBJ2-7
d_gene: TRBD2
v_gene: TRBV4-2
abundance: NA
CDR3aa: CASSPQMASGSSPYEQYF
CDR3nt: TGTGCCAGCAGCCCCCAGATGGCTAGCGGGAGTTCCCCCTACGAGCAGTACTTC

j_gene: TRBJ1-3
d_gene: NA
v_gene: TRBV7-8
abundance: NA
CDR3aa: CASSLARVAGNTIYF
CDR3nt: TGTGCCAGCAGCTTAGCACGGGTTGCTGGAAACACCATATATTTT

j_gene: TRBJ1-5
d_gene: NA
v_gene: TRBV5-1
abundance: few
CDR3aa: CASSLGGTSNQPQHF
CDR3nt: TGCGCCAGCAGCTTGGGAGGCACCAGCAATCAGCCCCAGCATTTT

j_gene: TRBJ2-2
d_gene: NA
v_gene: TRBV6-5
abundance: NA
CDR3aa: CATLLWPGRGGELFF
CDR3nt: TGTGCCACCCTTCTGTGGCCCGGACGGGGCGGGGAGCTGTTTTTT

j_gene: TRBJ1-2
d_gene: TRBD1
v_gene: TRBV7-2
abundance: NA
CDR3aa: CASSSPRKQGDNYGYTF
CDR3nt: TGTGCCAGCAGCTCCCCTCGTAAACAGGGGGATAACTATGGCTACACCTTC

j_gene: TRBJ2-5
d_gene: TRBD1
v_gene: TRBV24-1
abundance: NA
CDR3aa: CASRDSSQETQYF
CDR3nt: TGTGCCTCACGGGACAGTTCTCAAGAGACCCAGTACTTC

j_gene: TRBJ1-1
d_gene: NA
v_gene: TRBV28
abundance: NA
CDR3aa: CASKLGGGTEAFF
CDR3nt: TGTGCCAGCAAACTTGGGGGCGGCACTGAAGCTTTCTTT

j_gene: TRBJ1-2
d_gene: TRBD1
v_gene: TRBV5-4
abundance: NA
CDR3aa: CASSMTGKYGYTF
CDR3nt: TGTGCCAGCAGCATGACAGGGAAATATGGCTACACCTTC

j_gene: TRBJ2-1
d_gene: TRBD2
v_gene: TRBV13
abundance: NA
CDR3aa: CASSLGYSGRRRNEQFF
CDR3nt: TGTGCCAGCAGCTTGGGTTATAGCGGGAGGAGGAGGAATGAGCAGTTCTTC

j_gene: TRBJ2-1
d_gene: NA
v_gene: TRBV18
abundance: NA
CDR3aa: CASSPAAGDNEQFF
CDR3nt: TGTGCCAGCTCGCCTGCGGCAGGGGACAATGAGCAGTTCTTC

j_gene: TRBJ2-5
d_gene: NA
v_gene: TRBV4-1
abundance: few
CDR3aa: CASSHGTRLQETQYF
CDR3nt: TGCGCCAGCAGCCATGGGACAAGATTGCAAGAGACCCAGTACTTC

j_gene: TRBJ2-7
d_gene: NA
v_gene: TRBV25-1
abundance: NA
CDR3aa: CASSEYREQYF
CDR3nt: TGTGCCAGCAGTGAATACCGCGAGCAGTACTTC

j_gene: TRBJ1-2
d_gene: TRBD1
v_gene: TRBV6-5
abundance: NA
CDR3aa: CASSSFITGQVYGYTF
CDR3nt: TGTGCCAGCAGTTCCTTCATTACGGGACAGGTCTATGGCTACACCTTC

j_gene: TRBJ2-1
d_gene: TRBD2
v_gene: TRBV9
abundance: once
CDR3aa: CASSTPGTSGYNEQFF
CDR3nt: TGTGCCAGCAGCACGCCGGGGACTAGCGGCTACAATGAGCAGTTCTTC

j_gene: TRBJ2-3
d_gene: NA
v_gene: TRBV18
abundance: NA
CDR3aa: CASSRIAAHTDTQYF
CDR3nt: TGTGCCAGCTCCCGTATAGCGGCCCACACAGATACGCAGTATTTT

j_gene: TRBJ2-1
d_gene: NA
v_gene: TRBV19
abundance: NA
CDR3aa: CASKREITGPEQFF
CDR3nt: TGTGCCAGCAAACGAGAGATCACGGGTCCTGAGCAGTTCTTC

j_gene: TRBJ2-4
d_gene: NA
v_gene: TRBV3-1/TRBV3-2
abundance: NA
CDR3aa: CASSQGSGEWDIQYF
CDR3nt: TGTGCCAGCAGCCAAGGCTCGGGAGAGTGGGACATTCAGTACTTC

j_gene: TRBJ1-2
d_gene: NA
v_gene: TRBV7-2
abundance: NA
CDR3aa: CASSSDKNYGYTF
CDR3nt: TGTGCCAGCAGCTCTGACAAGAACTATGGCTACACCTTC

j_gene: TRBJ2-3
d_gene: TRBD2
v_gene: TRBV5-4
abundance: NA
CDR3aa: CASSLTGTITDTQYF
CDR3nt: TGTGCCAGCAGCTTAACCGGGACTATCACAGATACGCAGTATTTT

j_gene: TRBJ1-5
d_gene: NA
v_gene: TRBV6-6
abundance: NA
CDR3aa: CASSYSRDILLEHF
CDR3nt: TGTGCCAGCAGTTACTCACGGGACATACTACTCGAGCATTTT

j_gene: TRBJ1-1
d_gene: TRBD1
v_gene: TRBV5-1
abundance: NA
CDR3aa: CASSSWTGMENTEAFF
CDR3nt: TGCGCCAGCAGCTCCTGGACAGGGATGGAGAACACTGAAGCTTTCTTT

j_gene: TRBJ1-2
d_gene: TRBD1
v_gene: TRBV29-1
abundance: NA
CDR3aa: CSDLNRGQRGYTF
CDR3nt: TGCAGCGACCTTAACAGGGGTCAACGTGGCTACACCTTC

j_gene: TRBJ2-1
d_gene: NA
v_gene: TRBV5-3
abundance: NA
CDR3aa: CARSCLARFEQFF
CDR3nt: TGTGCCAGAAGCTGCCTAGCGCGTTTTGAGCAGTTCTTC

j_gene: TRBJ1-5
d_gene: NA
v_gene: TRBV6-6
abundance: few
CDR3aa: CASSSTREQPQHF
CDR3nt: TGTGCCAGCAGCTCCACGAGGGAACAGCCCCAGCATTTT

j_gene: TRBJ2-4
d_gene: TRBD2
v_gene: TRBV29-1
abundance: NA
CDR3aa: CSVEDRGGRLAIGIQYF
CDR3nt: TGCAGCGTTGAAGATCGGGGGGGACGGTTAGCCATAGGCATTCAGTACTTC

j_gene: TRBJ1-6
d_gene: NA
v_gene: TRBV9
abundance: NA
CDR3aa: CASSFGYNSPLHF
CDR3nt: TGTGCCAGCAGTTTCGGGTATAATTCACCCCTCCACTTT

j_gene: TRBJ1-3
d_gene: NA
v_gene: TRBV19
abundance: NA
CDR3aa: CASSWREDGNTIYF
CDR3nt: TGTGCCAGTAGTTGGAGGGAGGATGGAAACACCATATATTTT